This TCR beta chain derives from a study of T cell changes during pregnancy in multiple sclerosis. Data came from immunoSEQ multiplex PCR; TCRdb stores just in-frame clones and leaves some out. The repertoire holds some 97,000 clones, with over 85% as singletons. J gave up 5 bases and V 4 bases, and 6 bases lay outside the gene matches. The CDR3 sequence is 13 residues long. Germline V gene data show CDR1 as SQVTM and CDR2 as ANQGSEA. This specimen consisted of peripheral blood, obtained in the second trimester of pregnancy. The source of this sequence is a female donor with multiple sclerosis, enrolled in a pregnancy study. The chain joins TRBV29-1 to TRBJ1-2; 8 bases agree with TRBD1. This chain's CDR3 is CSVGGRQGYGYTF. The CDR3 DNA sequence: TGCAGCGTTGGGGGTCGACAGGGGTATGGCTACACCTTC.